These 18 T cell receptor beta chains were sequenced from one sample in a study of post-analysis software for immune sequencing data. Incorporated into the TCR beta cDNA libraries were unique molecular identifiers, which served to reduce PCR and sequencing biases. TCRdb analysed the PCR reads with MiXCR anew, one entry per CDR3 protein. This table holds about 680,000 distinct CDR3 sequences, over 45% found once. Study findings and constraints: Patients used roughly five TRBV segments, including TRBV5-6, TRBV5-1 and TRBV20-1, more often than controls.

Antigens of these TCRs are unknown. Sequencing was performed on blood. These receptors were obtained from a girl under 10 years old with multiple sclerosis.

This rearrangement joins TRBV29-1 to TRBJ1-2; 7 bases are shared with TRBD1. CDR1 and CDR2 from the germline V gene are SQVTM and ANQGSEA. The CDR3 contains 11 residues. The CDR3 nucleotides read TGCAGTGTTCATTCCGGGACAGATTACACCTTC. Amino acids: CSVHSGTDYTF. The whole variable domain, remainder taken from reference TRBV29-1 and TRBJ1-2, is SAVISQKPSRDICQRGTSLTIQCQVDSQVTMMFWYRQQPGQSLTLIATANQGSEATYESGFVIDKFPISRPNLTFSTLTVSNMSPEDSSIYLCSVHSGTDYTFGSGTRLTVV.

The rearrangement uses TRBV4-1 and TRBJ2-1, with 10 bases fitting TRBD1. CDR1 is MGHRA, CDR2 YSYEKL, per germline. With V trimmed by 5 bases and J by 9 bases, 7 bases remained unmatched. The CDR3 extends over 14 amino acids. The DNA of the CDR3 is TGCGCCAGCAGCTCTAGACAGGGGGCTTTTGAGCAGTTCTTC. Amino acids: CASSSRQGAFEQFF.

The CDR3 DNA is TGTGCCAGCAGCCCCGCAGGGACTAGCGGGAGATACGAGCAGTACTTC. As protein: CASSPAGTSGRYEQYF. V gene TRBV3-1 combines with J gene TRBJ2-5; TRBD2 aligns across 14 bases. The tail of the sequence fits TRBJ2-7 better, so the J call may be wrong. Germline CDR1 reads LGHDT; CDR2 reads YNNKEL (reference sequence). The CDR3 spans 16 residues.

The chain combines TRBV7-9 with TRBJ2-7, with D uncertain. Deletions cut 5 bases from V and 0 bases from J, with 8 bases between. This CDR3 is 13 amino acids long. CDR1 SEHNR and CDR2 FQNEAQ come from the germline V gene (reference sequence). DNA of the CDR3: TGTGCCAGCAGCCCCGACAACTCCTACGAGCAGTACTTC. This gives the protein CASSPDNSYEQYF.

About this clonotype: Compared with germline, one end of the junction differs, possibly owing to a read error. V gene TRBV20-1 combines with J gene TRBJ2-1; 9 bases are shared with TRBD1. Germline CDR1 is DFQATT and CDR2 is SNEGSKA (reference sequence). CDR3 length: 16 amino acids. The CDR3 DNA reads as TGCAGTGCTAGGGCCGCTGGACAGGGGAGGAGGGATGAACAGTTCTTC. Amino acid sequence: CSARAAGQGRRDEQFF.

As DNA, the CDR3 is TGTGCCAGCAGCCGGACGGATCACACAGATACGCAGTATTTT. Translated: CASSRTDHTDTQYF. The rearrangement uses TRBV21-1 and TRBJ2-3. TRBV21-1 is noted as a pseudogene. This CDR3 spans 14 amino acids.

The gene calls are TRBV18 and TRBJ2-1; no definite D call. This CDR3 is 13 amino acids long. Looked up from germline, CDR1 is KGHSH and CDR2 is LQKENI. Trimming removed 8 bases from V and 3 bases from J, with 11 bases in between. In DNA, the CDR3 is TGTGCCAGCAGCCCCCGAGGCTACAATGAGCAGTTCTTC. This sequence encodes CASSPRGYNEQFF.

CDR3 sequence: CASSPRWTSASYNEQFF. In DNA, the CDR3 is TGTGCCAGCAGCCCACGATGGACTAGCGCGTCCTACAATGAGCAGTTCTTC. The chain has TRBV5-6 and TRBJ2-1; TRBD2 agrees at 9 bases. Germline loops: CDR1 SGHDT, CDR2 YYEEEE. The length of the CDR3 is 17 residues. Trimming at V came to 4 bases and at J to 1 base, leaving 9 bases not matched to a gene.

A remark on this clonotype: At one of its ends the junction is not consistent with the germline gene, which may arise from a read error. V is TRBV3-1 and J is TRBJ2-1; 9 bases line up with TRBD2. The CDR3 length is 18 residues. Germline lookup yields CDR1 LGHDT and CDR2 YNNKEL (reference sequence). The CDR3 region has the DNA TGTGCCAGCAACCAAGGTCTCCTAGCGGGACTCTTCAGGAATGAGCAGTTCTTC. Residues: CASNQGLLAGLFRNEQFF.

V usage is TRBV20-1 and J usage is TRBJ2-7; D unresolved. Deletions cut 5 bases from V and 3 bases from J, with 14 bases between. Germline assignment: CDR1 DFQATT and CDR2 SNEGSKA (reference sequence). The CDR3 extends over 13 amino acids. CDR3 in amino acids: CSALPLINYEQYF. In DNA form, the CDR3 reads TGCAGTGCTCTCCCCCTAATAAACTACGAGCAGTACTTC.

CDR3 DNA sequence: TGCGCCAGCAGATACCCTAGCGGGAGCCCCACAGATACGCAGTATTTT. This codes for CASRYPSGSPTDTQYF. V is TRBV5-1 and J is TRBJ2-3, with TRBD2 matching 10 bases. Germline assignment: CDR1 SGHRS and CDR2 YFSETQ. This CDR3 comprises 16 residues. With 5 bases clipped from V and 2 bases from J, the junction kept 8 bases outside the gene matches. The entire variable domain, with the rest obtained from reference TRBV5-1 and TRBJ2-3, is as follows: KAGVTQTPRYLIKTRGQQVTLSCSPISGHRSVSWYQQTPGQGLQFLFEYFSETQRNKGNFPGRFSGRQFSNSRSEMNVSTLELGDSALYLCASRYPSGSPTDTQYFGPGTRLTVL.

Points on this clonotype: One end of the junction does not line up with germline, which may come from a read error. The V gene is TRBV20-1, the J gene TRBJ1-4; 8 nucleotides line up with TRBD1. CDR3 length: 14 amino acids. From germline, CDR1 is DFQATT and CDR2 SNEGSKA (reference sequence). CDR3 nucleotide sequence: TGCAGTGCAACGGACAGGGATGGAGATGAAAAACGGTTTTTT. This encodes CSATDRDGDEKRFF.

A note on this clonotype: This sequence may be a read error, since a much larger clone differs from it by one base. The CDR3 coding sequence is TGCGCCAGCAGCCAAGACCCCGGGACCGACGCAACTAATGGAAAACTGTTTTTT. Its translation is CASSQDPGTDATNGKLFF. V is TRBV4-3 and J is TRBJ1-4; tentative D call: TRBD1 (5 bases). Germline lookup yields CDR1 LGHNA and CDR2 YSLEER. This CDR3 has 18 residues.

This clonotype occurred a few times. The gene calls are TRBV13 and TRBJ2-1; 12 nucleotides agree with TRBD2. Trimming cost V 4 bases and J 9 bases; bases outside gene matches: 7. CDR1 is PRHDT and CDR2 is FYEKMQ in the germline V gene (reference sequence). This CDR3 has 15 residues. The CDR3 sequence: CASSSGLAGNAEQFF. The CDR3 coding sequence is TGTGCCAGCAGCTCCGGACTAGCGGGGAATGCTGAGCAGTTCTTC.

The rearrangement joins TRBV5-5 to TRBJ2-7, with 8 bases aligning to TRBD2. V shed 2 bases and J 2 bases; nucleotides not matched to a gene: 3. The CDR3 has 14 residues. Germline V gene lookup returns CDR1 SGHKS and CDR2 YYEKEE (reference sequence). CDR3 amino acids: CASSFSGTTYEQYF. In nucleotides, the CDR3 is TGTGCCAGCAGCTTTAGCGGGACAACCTACGAGCAGTACTTC. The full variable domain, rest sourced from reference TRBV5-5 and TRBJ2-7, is DAGVTQSPTHLIKTRGQQVTLRCSPISGHKSVSWYQQVLGQGPQFIFQYYEKEERGRGNFPDRFSARQFPNYSSELNVNALLLGDSALYLCASSFSGTTYEQYFGPGTRLTVT.

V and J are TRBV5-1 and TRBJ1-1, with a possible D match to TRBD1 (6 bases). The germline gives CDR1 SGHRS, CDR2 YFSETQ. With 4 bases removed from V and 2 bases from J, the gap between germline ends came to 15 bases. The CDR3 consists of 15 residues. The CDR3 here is CASSAQGSPNTEAFF. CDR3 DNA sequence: TGCGCCAGCAGCGCACAGGGATCACCAAACACTGAAGCTTTCTTT.

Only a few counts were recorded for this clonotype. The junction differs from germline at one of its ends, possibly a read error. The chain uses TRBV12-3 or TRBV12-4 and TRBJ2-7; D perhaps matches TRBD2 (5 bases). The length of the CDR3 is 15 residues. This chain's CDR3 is CAGSFRPDDYYEQYF. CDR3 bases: TGTGCCGGCAGTTTTCGTCCAGACGACTACTACGAGCAGTACTTC.

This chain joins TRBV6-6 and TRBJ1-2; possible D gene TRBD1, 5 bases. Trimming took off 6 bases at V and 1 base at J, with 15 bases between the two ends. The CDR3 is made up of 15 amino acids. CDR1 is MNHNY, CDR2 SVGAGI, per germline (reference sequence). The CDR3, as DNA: TGTGCCAGCAGCCGAAGCGACAGCTTTAACTATGGCTACACCTTC. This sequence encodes CASSRSDSFNYGYTF.